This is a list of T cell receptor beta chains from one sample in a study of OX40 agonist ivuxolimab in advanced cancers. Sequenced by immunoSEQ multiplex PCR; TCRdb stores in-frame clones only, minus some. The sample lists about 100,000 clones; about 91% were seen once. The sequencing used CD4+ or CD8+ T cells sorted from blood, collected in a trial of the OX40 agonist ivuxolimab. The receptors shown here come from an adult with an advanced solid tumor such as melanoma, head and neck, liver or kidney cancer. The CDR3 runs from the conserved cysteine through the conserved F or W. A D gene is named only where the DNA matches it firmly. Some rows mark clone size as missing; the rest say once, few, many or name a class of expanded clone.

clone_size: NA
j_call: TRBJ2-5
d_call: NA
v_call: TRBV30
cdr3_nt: TGTGCCTGGAGTGATCAGGGGTTTGAGACCCAGTACTTC
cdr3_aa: CAWSDQGFETQYF

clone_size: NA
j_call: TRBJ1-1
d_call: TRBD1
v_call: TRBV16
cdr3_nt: TGTGCCAGCAGCCAATCTATAGGGCAGGGGGCTGAAGCTTTCTTT
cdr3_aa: CASSQSIGQGAEAFF

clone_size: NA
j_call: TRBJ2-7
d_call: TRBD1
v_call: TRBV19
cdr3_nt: TGTGCCAGTAGTGCCCAGGGGGCCTCCTACGAGCAGTACTTC
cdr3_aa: CASSAQGASYEQYF

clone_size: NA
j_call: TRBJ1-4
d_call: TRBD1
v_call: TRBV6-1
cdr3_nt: TGTGCCAGCAGCAAAATTTTGACAGGGGATGAAAAACTGTTTTTT
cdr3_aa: CASSKILTGDEKLFF

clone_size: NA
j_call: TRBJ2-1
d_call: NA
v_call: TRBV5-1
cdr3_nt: TGCGCCAGCGGGAAGGGGTATCCCTACAATGAGCAGTTCTTC
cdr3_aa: CASGKGYPYNEQFF

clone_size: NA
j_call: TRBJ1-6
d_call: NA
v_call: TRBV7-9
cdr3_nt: TGTGCCAGCAGCTTCGCTCAGAATAATTCACCCCTCCACTTT
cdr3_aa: CASSFAQNNSPLHF

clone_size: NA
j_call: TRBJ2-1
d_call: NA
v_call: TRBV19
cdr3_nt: TGTGCCAGCCGAGCTGGAGAGCGTGTGTTCTTC
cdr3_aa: CASRAGERVFF

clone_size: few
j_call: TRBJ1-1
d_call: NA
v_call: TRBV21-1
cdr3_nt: TGTGCCAGCACTTCTTTCACAGGGGAAGCTTTCTTT
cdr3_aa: CASTSFTGEAFF

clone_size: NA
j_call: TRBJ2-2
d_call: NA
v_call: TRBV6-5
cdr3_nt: TGTGCCAGCAGTTACGACAGAAACACCGGGGAGCTGTTTTTT
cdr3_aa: CASSYDRNTGELFF

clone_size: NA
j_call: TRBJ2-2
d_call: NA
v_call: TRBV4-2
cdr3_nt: TGTGCCAGCAGCCCGGGACTCTCGAACACCGGGGAGCTGTTTTTT
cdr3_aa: CASSPGLSNTGELFF

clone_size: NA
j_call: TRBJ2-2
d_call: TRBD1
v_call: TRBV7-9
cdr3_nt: TGTGCCAGCAGCTTCGACAGGGCGGACACCGGGGAGCTGTTTTTT
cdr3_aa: CASSFDRADTGELFF

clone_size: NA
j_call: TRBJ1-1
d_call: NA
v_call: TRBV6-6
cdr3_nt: TGTGCCAGCAGTATACAGGGAAGAACTGAAGCTTTCTTT
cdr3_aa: CASSIQGRTEAFF

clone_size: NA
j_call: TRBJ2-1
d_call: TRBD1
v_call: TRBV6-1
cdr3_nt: TGTGCCAGCAGTGCCCAACAGGGGTCCTACAATGAGCAGTTCTTC
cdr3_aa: CASSAQQGSYNEQFF

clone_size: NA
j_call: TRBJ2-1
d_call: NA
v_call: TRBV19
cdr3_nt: TGTGCCAGTGTCTCCCCCTTCAATGAGCAGTTCTTC
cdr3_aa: CASVSPFNEQFF

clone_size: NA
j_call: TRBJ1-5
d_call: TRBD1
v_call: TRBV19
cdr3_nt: TGTGCCAGTAGTATTGAGAGGACAGGCGACACCAATAGCAATCAGCCCCAGCATTTT
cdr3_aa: CASSIERTGDTNSNQPQHF

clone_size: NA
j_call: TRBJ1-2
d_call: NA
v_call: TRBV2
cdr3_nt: TGTGCCAGCAGTGTAGGGGCGGGTGGCTACACCTTC
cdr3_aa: CASSVGAGGYTF

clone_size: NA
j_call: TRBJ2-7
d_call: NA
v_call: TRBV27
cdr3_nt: TGTGCCAGCAGTCTCCAACCGGTAACCTACGAGCAGTACTTC
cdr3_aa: CASSLQPVTYEQYF

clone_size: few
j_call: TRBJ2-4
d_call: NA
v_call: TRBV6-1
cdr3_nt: TGTGCCAGCAGTGAAGGAGTGGGCCAAGCCAAAAACATTCAGTACTTC
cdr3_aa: CASSEGVGQAKNIQYF

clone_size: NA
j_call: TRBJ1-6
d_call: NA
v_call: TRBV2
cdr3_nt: TGTGCCAGCAGTGACGGGGGGAACTCACCCCTCCACTTT
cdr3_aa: CASSDGGNSPLHF

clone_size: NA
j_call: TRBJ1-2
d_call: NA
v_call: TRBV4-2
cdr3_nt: TGTGCCAGCAGCCGGGGGGAGGGTGGCTACACCTTC
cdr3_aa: CASSRGEGGYTF

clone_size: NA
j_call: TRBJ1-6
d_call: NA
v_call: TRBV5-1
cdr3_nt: TGCGCCAGCAGCTTGTCCGGGGTCGGTAATTCACCCCTCCACTTT
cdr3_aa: CASSLSGVGNSPLHF

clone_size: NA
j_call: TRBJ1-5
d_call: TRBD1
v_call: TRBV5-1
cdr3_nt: TGCGCCAGCAGCTCCGGATACAACACAGGGGAATCCAATCAGCCCCAGCATTTT
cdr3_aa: CASSSGYNTGESNQPQHF

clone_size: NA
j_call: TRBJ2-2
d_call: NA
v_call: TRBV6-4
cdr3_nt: TGTGCCAGCAGTGACTCCGGCACCGGGGAGCTGTTTTTT
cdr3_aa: CASSDSGTGELFF

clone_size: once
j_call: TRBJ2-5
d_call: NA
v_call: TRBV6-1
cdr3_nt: TGTGCCAGCAGTGAAGCACGGGGAGTCTTGGGAGAGACCCAGTACTTC
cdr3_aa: CASSEARGVLGETQYF

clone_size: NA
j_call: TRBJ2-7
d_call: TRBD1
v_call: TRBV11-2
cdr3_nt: TGTGCCAGCAGCTTTCCAGGGACAGGGCCGAAGTACGAGCAGTACTTC
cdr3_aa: CASSFPGTGPKYEQYF

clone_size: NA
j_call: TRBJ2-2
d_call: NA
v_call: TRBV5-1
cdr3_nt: TGCGCCAGCAGCTTGGCCGTTCTGGGGACCGGGGAGCTGTTTTTT
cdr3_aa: CASSLAVLGTGELFF

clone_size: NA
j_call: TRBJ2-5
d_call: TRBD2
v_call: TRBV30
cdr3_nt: TGTGCCTGGAGTGTATTAGCGGGAGGCGGGGAGACCCAGTACTTC
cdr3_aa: CAWSVLAGGGETQYF

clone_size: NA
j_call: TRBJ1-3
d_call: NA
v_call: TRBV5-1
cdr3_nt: TGCGCCAGCAGCTTGTCGGCCAGAAATCCCGACTCTGGAAACACCATATATTTT
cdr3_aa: CASSLSARNPDSGNTIYF

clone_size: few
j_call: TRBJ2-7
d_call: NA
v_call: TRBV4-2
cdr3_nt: TGTGCCAGCAGCCAAGATCGGTTGGGGGAGCAGTACTTC
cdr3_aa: CASSQDRLGEQYF

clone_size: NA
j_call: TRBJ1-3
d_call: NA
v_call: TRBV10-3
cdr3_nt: TGTGCCATCCGCCAGGAGCCCTCTGGAAACACCATATATTTT
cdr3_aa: CAIRQEPSGNTIYF

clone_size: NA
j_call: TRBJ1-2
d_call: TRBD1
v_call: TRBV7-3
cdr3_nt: TGTGCCAGCAGCACAGGGGTAGGAGGTGGCTACACCTTC
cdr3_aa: CASSTGVGGGYTF

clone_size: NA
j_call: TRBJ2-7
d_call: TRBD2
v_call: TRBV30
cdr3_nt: TGTGCCTGGAGTGTAGCGGGACCGTCCGAGCAGTACTTC
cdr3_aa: CAWSVAGPSEQYF

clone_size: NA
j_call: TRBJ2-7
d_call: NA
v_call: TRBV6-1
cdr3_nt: TGTGCCAGCGGATACAGGGATGGCGAGCAGTACTTC
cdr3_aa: CASGYRDGEQYF

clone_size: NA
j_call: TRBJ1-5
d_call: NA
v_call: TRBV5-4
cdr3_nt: TGTGCCTCGTCAAGAGGGGGAGACAATCAGCCCCAGCATTTT
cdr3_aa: CASSRGGDNQPQHF

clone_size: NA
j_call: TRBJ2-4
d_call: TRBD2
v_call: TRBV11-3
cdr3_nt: TGTGCCAGCAGCCCAGGCGCTAGCGGGGGGCTAGCCAAAAACATTCAGTACTTC
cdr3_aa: CASSPGASGGLAKNIQYF

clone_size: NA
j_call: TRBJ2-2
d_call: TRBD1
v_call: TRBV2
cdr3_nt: TGTGCCAGCAGAAATACAGGGGTGGTGCGGACCGGGGAGCTGTTTTTT
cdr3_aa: CASRNTGVVRTGELFF

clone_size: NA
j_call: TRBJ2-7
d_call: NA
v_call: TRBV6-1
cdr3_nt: TGTGCCAGCAAGGGTTACTCCTACGAGCAGTACTTC
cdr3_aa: CASKGYSYEQYF

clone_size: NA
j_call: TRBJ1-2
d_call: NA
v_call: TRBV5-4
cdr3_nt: TGTGCCAGCAGCAAGGACAGCCTCTATGGCTACACCTTC
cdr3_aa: CASSKDSLYGYTF

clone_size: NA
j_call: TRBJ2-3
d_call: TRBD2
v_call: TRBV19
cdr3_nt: TGTGCCAGTACTCTTAGCGGGGCAGATACGCAGTATTTT
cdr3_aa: CASTLSGADTQYF

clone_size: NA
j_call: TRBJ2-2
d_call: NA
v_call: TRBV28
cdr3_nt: TGTGCCAGCACCGGAGGGCCCACCGGGGAGCTGTTTTTT
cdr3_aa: CASTGGPTGELFF

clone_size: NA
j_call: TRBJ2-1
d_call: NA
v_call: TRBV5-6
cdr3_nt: TGTGCCAGCAGCTATCTACGCCTATTCAACAATGAGCAGTTCTTC
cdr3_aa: CASSYLRLFNNEQFF

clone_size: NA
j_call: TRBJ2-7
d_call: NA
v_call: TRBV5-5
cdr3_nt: TGTGCCAGCGTTGGCGAAAACTACGAGCAGTACTTC
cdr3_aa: CASVGENYEQYF

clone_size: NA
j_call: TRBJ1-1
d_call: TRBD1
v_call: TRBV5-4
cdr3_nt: TGTGCCAGCAGCTTGGTCCAGGGGACAGCTGAAGCTTTCTTT
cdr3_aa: CASSLVQGTAEAFF

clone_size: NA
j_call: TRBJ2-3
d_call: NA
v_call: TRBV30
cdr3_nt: TGTGCCTGGAGTGGTCACCCTCAGACAGATACGCAGTATTTT
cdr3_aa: CAWSGHPQTDTQYF

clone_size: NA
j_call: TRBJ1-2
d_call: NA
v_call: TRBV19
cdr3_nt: TGTGCCAGTAGTACGGACCGGGACCTATTATTATATGGCTACACCTTC
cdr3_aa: CASSTDRDLLLYGYTF

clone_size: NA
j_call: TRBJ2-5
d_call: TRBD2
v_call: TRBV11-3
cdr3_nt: TGTGCCAGCAGCTTAGGTAGCGGGAACCAAGAGACCCAGTACTTC
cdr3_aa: CASSLGSGNQETQYF

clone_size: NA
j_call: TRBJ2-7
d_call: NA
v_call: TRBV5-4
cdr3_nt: TGTGCCAGCAGCTGGGCTATGACCTACGAGCAGTACTTC
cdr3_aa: CASSWAMTYEQYF

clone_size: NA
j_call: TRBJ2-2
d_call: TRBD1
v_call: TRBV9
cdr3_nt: TGTGCCAGCAGCTTAACCGGGACAGGCTACACCGGGGAGCTGTTTTTT
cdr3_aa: CASSLTGTGYTGELFF

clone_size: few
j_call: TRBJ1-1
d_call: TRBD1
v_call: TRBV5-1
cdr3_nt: TGCGCCAGCAGTCGGACAGGTTTGTCCACTGAAGCTTTCTTT
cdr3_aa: CASSRTGLSTEAFF

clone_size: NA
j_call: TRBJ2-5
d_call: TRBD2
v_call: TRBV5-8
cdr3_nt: TGTGCCAGCAGCTTGGCCGTAGGCGGGAGTACTGAGACCCAGTACTTC
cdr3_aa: CASSLAVGGSTETQYF

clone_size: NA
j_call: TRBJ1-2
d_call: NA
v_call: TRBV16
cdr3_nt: TGTGCCAGCAGCCAATTTTTTCAGAGGAATAACTATGGCTACACCTTC
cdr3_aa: CASSQFFQRNNYGYTF

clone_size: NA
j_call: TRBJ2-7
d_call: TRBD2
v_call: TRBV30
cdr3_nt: TGTGCCGTAACCGGGCGGGAGGGCTACGAGCAGTACTTC
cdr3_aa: CAVTGREGYEQYF

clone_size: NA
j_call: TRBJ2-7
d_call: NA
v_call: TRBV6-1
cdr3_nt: TGTGCCAGCAGTGTCCCAACGGGACAAGGTAACGAGCAGTACTTC
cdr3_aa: CASSVPTGQGNEQYF

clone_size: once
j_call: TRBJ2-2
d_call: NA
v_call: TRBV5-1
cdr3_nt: TGCGCCAGCAGCTTGACTAGCAAGAACACCGGGGAGCTGTTTTTT
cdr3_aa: CASSLTSKNTGELFF

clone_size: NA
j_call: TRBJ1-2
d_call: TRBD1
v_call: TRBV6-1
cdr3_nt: TGTGCCAGCAGGCTCCGGGACAGACAAAGTTACTACACCTTC
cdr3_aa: CASRLRDRQSYYTF